This T cell receptor beta chain originates from a study of CD8 T cells in ankylosing spondylitis. This clonotype has more than one count but fewer than ten. TCRdb reanalysed the 5' RACE reads using MiXCR and keeps one entry per CDR3 protein. The repertoire has about 400,000 distinct CDR3 sequences, around 20% of them found once; the top ten carry about an eighth. V gave up 3 bases and J gave up 2 bases, with 7 bases separating them. Germline loops: CDR1 SEHNR, CDR2 FQNEAQ (reference sequence). The CDR3 has 13 amino acids. This TCR came from a male donor with ankylosing spondylitis or in good health (not recorded which). The rearrangement uses TRBV7-9 and TRBJ1-2; D is unclear. Sequencing input: blood, either unsorted or a sorted T cell fraction (not recorded which). The DNA of the CDR3 is TGTGCCAGCAGCTTTCCAGACAACTATGGCTACACCTTC. Translation: CASSFPDNYGYTF.